This entry is about one T cell receptor (beta chain). This specimen belongs to a study of blood T cell repertoires in COVID-19. In the study overall: There were acute and convalescent COVID-19 samples, and they came from the United States, Italy and Spain.

Sequencing used immunoSEQ multiplex PCR; TCRdb keeps in-frame clones, though not all of them. The sample shows about 150,000 clones, about four fifths of them seen only once. The sample consisted of peripheral blood. This receptor was identified in a man between 60 and 70 years old with acute or convalescent COVID-19.

In DNA, the CDR3 is TGTGCCGGACGACTAGCGGCAGACACAGATACGCAGTATTTT. This translates into CAGRLAADTDTQYF. The V call is TRBV27, the J call TRBJ2-3; 9 bases are shared with TRBD2. Germline V gene sequence: CDR1 MNHEY, CDR2 SMNVEV (reference sequence). Trimming at V came to 11 bases and at J to 2 bases, leaving 8 bases not matched to a gene. The CDR3 contains 14 residues.